This passage covers 22 T cell receptor beta chains from one sample sequenced in a study of shared clonotypes between healthy human individuals. The protocol was immunoSEQ multiplex PCR, while the TCRdb copy is restricted to in-frame clones and leaves out a portion. The sample contains 450,000 to 600,000 clones, 79% of which appear only once. The sequenced sample was PBMCs. Source of these receptors: a middle-aged woman in good health. Some clones in this sample may be carry-over from other donors' samples.

This clone was seen only once. The chain is built from TRBV2 and TRBJ2-2, with TRBD2 matching 8 bases. The length of the CDR3 is 18 residues. CDR1 and CDR2 from the germline V gene are SNHLY and FYNNEI. The junction had 15 bases not matched to a gene; V was cut back by 6 bases and J by 3 bases. CDR3 bases: TGTGCCAGCAGACCCTCGGGGGGGAGAAGATCGGACACCGGGGAGCTGTTTTTT. Translation: CASRPSGGRRSDTGELFF.

This chain connects TRBV7-9 to TRBJ2-2; 9 bases are a match to TRBD1. This CDR3 is 15 amino acids long. The V gene end was trimmed by 5 bases and the J gene end by 4 bases; junction bases not matched to a gene: 5. Germline V gene sequence: CDR1 SEHNR, CDR2 FQNEAQ (reference sequence). CDR3 residues: CASSQRQGGTGELFF. The CDR3 DNA reads TGTGCCAGCAGCCAGAGACAGGGGGGCACCGGGGAGCTGTTTTTT.

There are a few counts of this clone. The chain couples TRBV6-6 to TRBJ2-1, with D perhaps matching TRBD2 (5 bases). The CDR3 has 14 amino acids. V was trimmed by 6 bases and J by 0 bases, leaving 9 bases between them. Germline V gene data show CDR1 as MNHNY and CDR2 as SVGAGI (reference sequence). CDR3 residues: CASSPGISYNEQFF. DNA for the CDR3: TGTGCCAGCAGCCCCGGGATCTCCTACAATGAGCAGTTCTTC.

The rearrangement uses TRBV7-9 and TRBJ2-2, with 8 bases that match TRBD2. Germline values: CDR1 SEHNR, CDR2 FQNEAQ (reference sequence). This CDR3 is 15 amino acids long. The V segment lost 1 base and the J segment 7 bases; nucleotides outside the gene matches: 5. The CDR3 DNA reads as TGTGCCAGCAGCTTAGGTAGCGGGACGGTCGGGGAGCTGTTTTTT. It specifies CASSLGSGTVGELFF.

The J gene is TRBJ2-1, the V gene TRBV6-6; D gene ambiguous. Looked up from germline, CDR1 is MNHNY and CDR2 is SVGAGI (reference sequence). V was clipped by 1 base and J by 8 bases, with 9 bases between them. The CDR3 consists of 13 residues. CDR3 sequence: CASSYFAPDEQFF. The DNA of the CDR3 is TGTGCCAGCAGTTACTTCGCGCCCGATGAGCAGTTCTTC.

V usage is TRBV19 and J usage is TRBJ2-5, with D hard to call. Germline assignment: CDR1 LNHDA and CDR2 SQIVND (reference sequence). The CDR3 runs to 15 residues. The ends were cut back, 5 bases at V and 5 bases at J, with 18 bases in the middle. CDR3 DNA sequence: TGTGCCAGTAGTGGTCGCGACCTCGGTGGGGAGACCCAGTACTTC. Its protein is CASSGRDLGGETQYF.

The chain employs TRBV19 and TRBJ1-3; possibly TRBD1 for D (5 bases). The ends were cut back, 5 bases at V and 0 bases at J, with 11 bases in the middle. This CDR3 spans 15 amino acids. The germline V gene encodes CDR1 LNHDA and CDR2 SQIVND (reference sequence). CDR3 coding DNA: TGTGCCAGTAGTGAACAGGCCCACTCTGGAAACACCATATATTTT. This codes for CASSEQAHSGNTIYF.

This sequence joins TRBV5-6 and TRBJ2-5; TRBD1 agrees at 9 bases. V lost 5 bases to trimming and J lost 4 bases; unmatched junction nucleotides: 9. The CDR3 length is 15 residues. Germline loops: CDR1 SGHDT, CDR2 YYEEEE. CDR3 sequence reads: CASRFGQGLGETQYF. CDR3 sequence (DNA): TGTGCCAGCAGATTCGGACAGGGGTTAGGAGAGACCCAGTACTTC.

The V and J genes are TRBV5-1 and TRBJ2-4; D possibly corresponds to TRBD2 (8 bases). Germline V gene data show CDR1 as SGHRS and CDR2 as YFSETQ. Trimming cost V 4 bases and J 3 bases, with 20 bases left between them. The CDR3 loop spans 17 amino acids. The CDR3 DNA follows: TGCGCCAGCAGCCCGGGGGGGACAGCGGATGACAAAAACATTCAGTACTTC. This translates into CASSPGGTADDKNIQYF.

The chain carries TRBV9 and TRBJ2-2; perhaps TRBD1 as D (6 bases). This CDR3 has 14 residues. V lost 7 bases to trimming and J lost 4 bases, with 14 bases between them. Germline loops: CDR1 SGDLS, CDR2 YYNGEE. CDR3 loop: CASAVGAVTGELFF. DNA of the CDR3: TGTGCCAGCGCGGTGGGGGCGGTCACCGGGGAGCTGTTTTTT.

This clone was observed a few times. The chain is built from TRBV6-5 and TRBJ2-1; D call uncertain. The CDR3 sequence is 14 residues long. Per germline, CDR1 MNHEY and CDR2 SVGAGI. V gave up 7 bases and J gave up 4 bases, with 14 bases separating them. CDR3 region: CASKRLGPYNEQFF. The CDR3 DNA reads as TGTGCCAGCAAACGGCTGGGCCCTTACAATGAGCAGTTCTTC.

This sequence joins TRBV7-9 and TRBJ2-7; 8 nucleotides match TRBD1. Germline CDR1 SEHNR, CDR2 FQNEAQ (reference sequence). V lost 2 bases, J lost 5 bases, and 8 bases stayed unmatched. There are 15 residues in the CDR3. The DNA of the CDR3 is TGTGCCAGCAGCTTAACTCAGGGGGCGCGAAACGAGCAGTACTTC. Protein: CASSLTQGARNEQYF.

The chain uses TRBV7-2 and TRBJ2-7; weak D call: TRBD2 (6 bases). Trimming took 1 base from V and 6 from J, leaving 10 bases between them. The CDR3 extends over 13 amino acids. Germline V gene sequence: CDR1 SGHTA, CDR2 FQGNSA. CDR3 DNA: TGTGCCAGCAGCTTAGTCGGAGGGACCGAGCAGTACTTC. Translation: CASSLVGGTEQYF.

The chain uses TRBV19 and TRBJ2-3; 7 nucleotides agree with TRBD1. CDR3 length: 16 residues. CDR1 and CDR2 from the germline V gene are LNHDA and SQIVND (reference sequence). With 3 bases clipped from V and 3 bases from J, the junction kept 9 bases outside the gene matches. The CDR3 bases are TGTGCCAGTAGTATCCTCCGGGGCAGGGGGACAGATACGCAGTATTTT. It translates to CASSILRGRGTDTQYF. The full variable domain, in which reference TRBV19 and TRBJ2-3 provide the parts outside the CDR3, is DGGITQSPKYLFRKEGQNVTLSCEQNLNHDAMYWYRQDPGQGLRLIYYSQIVNDFQKGDIAEGYSVSREKKESFPLTVTSAQKNPTAFYLCASSILRGRGTDTQYFGPGTRLTVL.

The V and J genes are TRBV7-9 and TRBJ2-7; a weak D match, TRBD1 (5 bases). CDR3 length: 17 residues. V lost 3 bases and J lost 0, with 18 bases in between. Germline V CDR1 and CDR2: SEHNR, FQNEAQ (reference sequence). The CDR3 sequence: CASSLAPTGTSSYEQYF. The CDR3 region has the DNA TGTGCCAGCAGCTTGGCTCCCACAGGAACAAGCTCCTACGAGCAGTACTTC.

The rearrangement uses TRBV7-8 and TRBJ2-3; TRBD1 or TRBD2 may be the D gene (6 bases each). The germline CDR1 and CDR2 sequences are SGHVS and FQNEAQ. The V end was cut by 4 bases, the J end by 5 bases, with 16 bases between. The CDR3 loop spans 15 amino acids. The CDR3 protein is CASSSRRGAGDTQYF. DNA of the CDR3: TGTGCCAGCAGCTCGAGGAGGGGGGCCGGAGATACGCAGTATTTT. Full variable domain (outside the CDR3, taken from reference TRBV7-8 and TRBJ2-3): GAGVSQSPRYKVAKRGQDVALRCDPISGHVSLFWYQQALGQGPEFLTYFQNEAQLDKSGLPSDRFFAERPEGSVSTLKIQRTQQEDSAVYLCASSSRRGAGDTQYFGPGTRLTVL.

This clone has only one observation. The J gene is TRBJ2-3, the V gene TRBV5-1; the D gene is possibly TRBD1 (6 bases). CDR1 SGHRS and CDR2 YFSETQ come from the germline V gene. CDR3 length: 14 amino acids. V lost 2 bases and J lost 2, with 9 bases in between. In DNA, the CDR3 is TGCGCCAGCAGCTTTGGACAGAACACAGATACGCAGTATTTT. Its translation is CASSFGQNTDTQYF.

The rearrangement joins TRBV19 to TRBJ2-3, with D hard to call. Trimming removed 2 bases from V and 0 bases from J, with 6 bases in between. This CDR3 has 14 residues. From germline, CDR1 is LNHDA and CDR2 SQIVND (reference sequence). CDR3 amino acids: CASSIQESTDTQYF. The CDR3 nucleotides are TGTGCCAGTAGTATACAGGAGAGCACAGATACGCAGTATTTT.

V usage is TRBV10-3 and J usage is TRBJ1-2; possible D gene TRBD1, 6 bases. The germline V gene has CDR1 ENHRY and CDR2 SYGVKD. The V gene lost 0 bases and the J gene lost 8 bases, with 13 bases spanning the gap. This CDR3 spans 14 amino acids. CDR3 sequence: CAISESRDTKGYTF. The CDR3, as DNA: TGTGCCATCAGTGAGTCTAGGGACACCAAGGGCTACACCTTC.

This chain uses TRBV7-3 with TRBJ1-1; the D is unclear. Trimming stripped 4 bases from V and 2 bases from J, with 8 bases between. The germline V gene encodes CDR1 SGHTA and CDR2 FQGTGA. The CDR3 has 13 amino acids. Here the CDR3 DNA reads TGTGCCAGCAGCTCGGGGTCTAACACTGAAGCTTTCTTT. Translation: CASSSGSNTEAFF.

This clone was observed many times. The chain has TRBV19 and TRBJ2-1; possibly TRBD1 or TRBD2 for D (5 bases each). This CDR3 region has 14 residues. With 3 bases removed from V and 3 bases from J, the gap between germline ends came to 9 bases. Germline-derived CDR1 and CDR2 are LNHDA and SQIVND (reference sequence). CDR3 loop: CASSIGTDYNEQFF. The DNA for the CDR3 is TGTGCCAGTAGTATTGGGACGGACTACAATGAGCAGTTCTTC.

CDR3 in amino acids: CSGEHPPTEAFF. The CDR3 DNA reads TGCAGCGGGGAACACCCTCCAACTGAAGCTTTCTTT. The chain recombines TRBV29-1 with TRBJ1-1, with D unclear. Germline V gene lookup returns CDR1 SQVTM and CDR2 ANQGSEA. The CDR3 consists of 12 residues. Trimming stripped 7 bases from V and 5 bases from J, with 14 bases between.